These 7 T cell receptor beta chains originate from one sample sequenced in a study of graft-versus-host responses after intestinal transplantation. These receptors have no known antigen. Assay: immunoSEQ multiplex PCR; the TCRdb copy retains only in-frame clones and omits some. The sample records 130,000 to 150,000 clones, 80% to 95% being singletons. The sequencing here drew on unstimulated CD4+ T cells sorted from spleen or lymph node cells, taken before intestinal transplant. The source is a human donor who received an intestinal transplant.

The chain links TRBV28 to TRBJ2-2; 7 nucleotides line up with TRBD1. Germline V gene data show CDR1 as MDHEN and CDR2 as SYDVKM. Losses at the gene ends were 6 bases for V and 13 bases for J; bases not matched to a gene: 17. The CDR3 has 15 residues. The CDR3 here is CASSPRGQVLGGLFF. The CDR3, as DNA: TGTGCCAGCAGCCCAAGAGGACAGGTCCTAGGAGGGCTGTTTTTT.

V gene TRBV9 combines with J gene TRBJ2-7; D call uncertain. Germline V gene sequence: CDR1 SGDLS, CDR2 YYNGEE. V lost 0 bases and J 2 bases, leaving 12 bases between the germline ends. The CDR3 consists of 15 residues. CDR3 in amino acids: CASSVGPRATYEQYF. The DNA for the CDR3 is TGTGCCAGCAGCGTAGGTCCGAGAGCAACCTACGAGCAGTACTTC.

J is TRBJ1-2 and V is TRBV18; maybe TRBD1 (6 bases). The ends were cut back, 3 bases at V and 2 bases at J, with 16 bases in the middle. Germline V lookup: CDR1 KGHSH, CDR2 LQKENI. This CDR3 has 16 amino acids. CDR3 sequence: CASSPLEGGLNYGYTF. Written as DNA, the CDR3 is TGTGCCAGCTCACCGCTCGAAGGGGGACTCAACTATGGCTACACCTTC.

V usage is TRBV7-2 and J usage is TRBJ2-5; the match to TRBD1 covers 8 bases. CDR1 and CDR2 (germline): SGHTA, FQGNSA. V shed 5 bases, J shed 1 base, and the junction held 3 bases outside the gene matches. This CDR3 contains 14 residues. DNA of the CDR3: TGTGCCAGCAGCCATGGGACAGGCCAAGAGACCCAGTACTTC. This sequence encodes CASSHGTGQETQYF.

This clone was observed once. The rearrangement joins TRBV5-8 to TRBJ2-3, with 12 bases identical to TRBD2. V dropped 3 bases and J dropped 1; count of bases not matched to a gene: 12. Germline CDR1 and CDR2: SGHTS and YDEGEE. The CDR3 is 19 residues long. In DNA form, the CDR3 reads TGTGCCAGCAGCTCAGGACTAGCGGGAATTCCCTTGCGCACAGATACGCAGTATTTT. Amino acid sequence: CASSSGLAGIPLRTDTQYF. The full variable domain, completed using reference TRBV5-8 and TRBJ2-3, is EAGVTQSPTHLIKTRGQQATLRCSPISGHTSVYWYQQALGLGLQFLLWYDEGEERNRGNFPPRFSGRQFPNYSSELNVNALELEDSALYLCASSSGLAGIPLRTDTQYFGPGTRLTVL.

This sequence joins TRBV6-1 and TRBJ2-3; 15 positions match TRBD2. The CDR3 has 20 amino acids. Losses at the gene ends were 3 bases for V and 1 base for J; bases not matched to a gene: 11. Germline values: CDR1 MNHNS, CDR2 SASEGT. The CDR3 coding sequence is TGTGCCAGCAGTGAGATATGGACTAGCGGGAGGGGATCTGGCACAGATACGCAGTATTTT. Translated: CASSEIWTSGRGSGTDTQYF.

The chain is built from TRBV7-2 and TRBJ1-3; D perhaps matches TRBD1 (5 bases). CDR1 is SGHTA and CDR2 is FQGNSA in the germline V gene. V lost 5 bases, J lost 7 bases, and 15 bases lay in between. The length of the CDR3 is 14 residues. The CDR3 sequence: CASSLGGRVNTIYF. The CDR3 nucleotides are TGTGCCAGCAGCCTCGGAGGCAGGGTGAACACCATATATTTT.